The sequence of this TCR beta chain was determined in a study of CD8+ T cells in alopecia areata. Across the study: Percent of scalp involved defined treated patients' severity scores.

Extraction of RNA preceded its reverse transcription into cDNA, which served as the sequencing template. Sequencing used immunoSEQ multiplex PCR; TCRdb keeps in-frame clones, though not all of them. Among approximately 180,000 clones listed, 64% were seen once. The treatment is: oral pan-JAK inhibitor, 5-10 mg twice daily. Samples from alopecia areata patients were lesional scalp punch biopsies and peripheral blood. Trimming pared 2 bases from V and 2 bases from J, leaving 14 bases between. The CDR3 sequence is 15 residues long. Germline lookup yields CDR1 GTSNPN and CDR2 SVGIG (reference sequence). This chain links TRBV30 with TRBJ2-3, with D maybe TRBD1 (6 bases). The sequence came from a human donor with alopecia areata. This specimen consisted of CD4+ T cells sorted from blood, obtained around week 50, from a patient treated with tofacitinib. CDR3 sequence (DNA): TGTGCCTGGAGTCCTGCAGGGGCTACCACAGATACGCAGTATTTT. This translates into CAWSPAGATTDTQYF.